This T cell receptor (beta chain) was sequenced in a study of blood T cells in healthy people across ages. Study summary: There was about one barcoded beta molecule captured by template switching per two T cells.

The sample holds a few counts of this clonotype. In germline, CDR1 is LGHDT, CDR2 YNNKEL (reference sequence). The CDR3 is 15 amino acids. Trimming removed 6 bases from V and 4 bases from J, with 15 bases in between. Next came a second PCR, run for roughly 6 to 11 cycles, which used a sample-barcoded 5' primer along with a J-beta primer mix. Each CDR3 protein gets one entry after TCRdb re-called the 5' RACE reads with MiXCR. This sample has around 650,000 distinct CDR3 sequences; around 41% occur once, and the top ten carry 25% to 35%. This clonotype originated in a man older than 75 in good health. The genes are TRBV3-1 and TRBJ1-4, with D uncertain. Sequencing used blood. The CDR3 DNA reads as TGTGCCAGCAGAAACGGTCCTACTTATAATGAAAAACTGTTTTTT. Amino acids: CASRNGPTYNEKLFF.